This T cell receptor (beta chain) came from a study of cytomegalovirus exposure and HLA in healthy donors. Broader study findings: The study recorded 150 to 200 TCR beta chains that were cytomegalovirus-associated. The classifier was said to identify cytomegalovirus status with high specificity and sensitivity.

Sequenced by immunoSEQ multiplex PCR; TCRdb stores in-frame clones only, minus some. The repertoire has fewer than 200,000 clones, about 90% of them found once; the top ten carry 10% to 13%. As regards this clone: Its antigen remains unknown.

V was clipped by 6 bases and J by 1 base; unmatched bases: 8. The length of the CDR3 is 16 residues. Germline loops: CDR1 KGHSH, CDR2 LQKENI. Sequencing input: PBMCs. This chain links TRBV18 with TRBJ2-7; 11 bases are shared with TRBD2. The clonotype comes from a woman between 18 and 29 years old in good health and CMV-seropositive. Here the CDR3 reads CASSRNSGRDSYEQYF. CDR3 in DNA: TGTGCCAGCTCTCGTAATAGCGGGAGGGATTCCTACGAGCAGTACTTC.